One and the same sample provided the 12 T cell receptor beta chains below, sequenced in a study of shared clonotypes between healthy human individuals. Sequencing was performed with immunoSEQ multiplex PCR; in TCRdb, only in-frame clones are kept and a portion is missing. The sample yields about 2.4 million clones, roughly 92% seen once. Input material: naive CD4+ T cells sorted from blood. Subset noted: CD45RA+ positively selected. The receptors shown here come from a man younger than 30 in good health.

The J gene is TRBJ2-3, the V gene TRBV14; 9 nucleotides agree with TRBD1. The CDR3 length is 18 residues. V dropped 4 bases and J dropped 2; count of bases not matched to a gene: 13. Germline-derived CDR1 and CDR2 are SGHDN and FVKESK. CDR3 region: CASSPPLGQGRFTDTQYF. CDR3 nucleotides: TGTGCCAGCAGCCCTCCTTTAGGACAGGGGAGATTCACAGATACGCAGTATTTT. Together with reference TRBV14 and TRBJ2-3, the CDR3 gives the full variable domain: EAGVTQFPSHSVIEKGQTVTLRCDPISGHDNLYWYRRVMGKEIKFLLHFVKESKQDESGMPNNRFLAERTGGTYSTLKVQPAELEDSGVYFCASSPPLGQGRFTDTQYFGPGTRLTVL.

This chain connects TRBV28 to TRBJ1-2; D is possibly TRBD1 (5 bases). The ends were cut back, 4 bases at V and 5 bases at J, with 17 bases in the middle. The CDR3 is made up of 15 amino acids. In germline, CDR1 is MDHEN, CDR2 SYDVKM. CDR3 DNA: TGTGCCAGCAGTTCCGGGACGGACCTCCTTTATGGCTACACCTTC. Translated: CASSSGTDLLYGYTF.

CDR3 nucleotides: TGTGCCAGCAGCCCTGACCGGGGGTATGAAGCTTTCTTT. It codes for CASSPDRGYEAFF. This chain joins TRBV7-9 and TRBJ1-1, with a weak D call TRBD1 (5 bases). V was pared by 5 bases and J by 7 bases, with 14 bases between. Germline CDR1 is SEHNR and CDR2 is FQNEAQ (reference sequence). This CDR3 region has 13 residues.

The rearrangement uses TRBV4-3 and TRBJ2-3, with 12 bases aligning to TRBD2. Germline CDR1 is LGHNA and CDR2 is YSLEER. This CDR3 is built from 18 residues. V was pared by 0 bases and J by 4 bases, with 8 bases of the junction left unmatched. The CDR3 protein is CASSQEAPSGRAADTQYF. For the CDR3, the DNA is TGCGCCAGCAGCCAAGAGGCGCCTAGCGGGAGGGCCGCAGATACGCAGTATTTT.

This chain joins TRBV5-6 and TRBJ2-7; no firm D call. V was trimmed by 4 bases and J by 4 bases, leaving 6 bases between them. Germline V gene sequence: CDR1 SGHDT, CDR2 YYEEEE. There are 11 residues in the CDR3. CDR3 loop: CASSTFYEQYF. In DNA form, the CDR3 reads TGTGCCAGCAGCACCTTTTACGAGCAGTACTTC.

To note about this clone: The sample holds other DNA sequences that translate to the same CDR3. The CDR3, as DNA: TGTGCCAGCAGCTCACTCTACGAGCAGTACTTC. Its translation: CASSSLYEQYF. The V call is TRBV11-2, the J call TRBJ2-7; D ambiguous. Between the trimmed V and J ends, which lost 4 bases and 3 bases, there was a span of 4 bases. Germline CDR1 reads SGHAT; CDR2 reads FQNNGV. The CDR3 extends over 11 amino acids.

This chain uses TRBV7-2 with TRBJ1-1; 10 positions agree with TRBD1. The CDR3 spans 15 residues. Germline V gene data show CDR1 as SGHTA and CDR2 as FQGNSA. Losses at the gene ends were 4 bases for V and 5 bases for J; bases not matched to a gene: 7. This CDR3 is CASSWTGGGETEAFF. DNA of the CDR3: TGTGCCAGCAGCTGGACAGGGGGGGGCGAGACTGAAGCTTTCTTT.

The CDR3 nucleotides read TGTGCCAGCAGCGTGACAGGGGGCTTCGAGCAGTACTTC. Protein product: CASSVTGGFEQYF. The V call is TRBV6-5, the J call TRBJ2-7; 10 nucleotides agree with TRBD1. Germline values: CDR1 MNHEY, CDR2 SVGAGI. CDR3 size: 13 residues. Trimming at V came to 6 bases and at J to 6 bases, leaving 5 bases not matched to a gene.

The chain links TRBV4-3 to TRBJ2-7; D remains ambiguous. CDR1 LGHNA and CDR2 YSLEER come from the germline V gene. V lost 0 bases and J 6 bases, leaving 9 bases between the germline ends. There are 13 residues in the CDR3. CDR3 in DNA: TGCGCCAGCAGCCAAGACCCCAGGCTCGAGCAGTACTTC. As protein: CASSQDPRLEQYF.

V is TRBV5-1 and J is TRBJ2-1, with 7 bases that match TRBD2. The CDR3 sequence is 13 residues long. Germline V gene sequence: CDR1 SGHRS, CDR2 YFSETQ. Trimming at V came to 2 bases and at J to 9 bases, leaving 5 bases not matched to a gene. The CDR3 nucleotides read TGCGCCAGCAGCTTCCGGGGGGACCCTGAGCAGTTCTTC. Translation gives CASSFRGDPEQFF.

The chain has TRBV7-9 and TRBJ1-6; 9 bases agree with TRBD1. The V and J ends lost 4 bases and 8 bases, in that order; junction bases with no gene match: 9. This CDR3 contains 16 residues. CDR1 is SEHNR and CDR2 is FQNEAQ in the germline V gene (reference sequence). CDR3 amino acids: CASSYWGQGTYSPLHF. The CDR3 nucleotides read TGTGCCAGCAGCTACTGGGGACAGGGAACCTATTCACCCCTCCACTTT.

V is TRBV18 and J is TRBJ2-2; D gene unclear. V dropped 3 bases and J dropped 1 base, with 6 bases sitting between them. This CDR3 contains 14 residues. CDR1 is KGHSH and CDR2 is LQKENI in the germline V gene. This CDR3 is CASSPSQNTGELFF. The CDR3 DNA follows: TGTGCCAGCTCACCTTCCCAGAACACCGGGGAGCTGTTTTTT.